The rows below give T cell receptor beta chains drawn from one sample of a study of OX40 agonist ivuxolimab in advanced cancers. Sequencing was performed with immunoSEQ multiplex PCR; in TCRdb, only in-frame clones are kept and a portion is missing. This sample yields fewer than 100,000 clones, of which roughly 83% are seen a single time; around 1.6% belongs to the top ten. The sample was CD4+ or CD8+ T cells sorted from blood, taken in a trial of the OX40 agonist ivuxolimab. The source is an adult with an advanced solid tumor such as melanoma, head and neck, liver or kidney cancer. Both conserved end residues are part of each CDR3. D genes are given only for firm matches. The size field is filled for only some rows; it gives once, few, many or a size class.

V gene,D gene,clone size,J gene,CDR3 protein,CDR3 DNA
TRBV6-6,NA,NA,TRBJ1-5,CASTQKIGPSNQPQHF,TGTGCCAGCACCCAAAAAATAGGCCCTAGCAATCAGCCCCAGCATTTT
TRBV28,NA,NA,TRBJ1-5,CASRRLDQPQHF,TGTGCCAGCAGGCGTCTTGATCAGCCCCAGCATTTT
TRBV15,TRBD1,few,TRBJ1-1,CATSGQGTEAFF,TGTGCCACCAGCGGACAGGGGACTGAAGCTTTCTTT
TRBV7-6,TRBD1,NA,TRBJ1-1,CASSAGQGGLTEAFF,TGTGCCAGCAGCGCCGGACAGGGGGGGTTGACTGAAGCTTTCTTT
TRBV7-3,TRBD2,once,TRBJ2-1,CASSSAGVMGNEQFF,TGTGCCAGCAGCTCCGCGGGGGTAATGGGCAATGAGCAGTTCTTC
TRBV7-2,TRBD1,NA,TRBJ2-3,CASSGPGQGLYTQYF,TGTGCCAGCAGCGGACCGGGACAGGGGCTGTATACGCAGTATTTT
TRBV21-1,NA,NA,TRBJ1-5,CASSKVGTAVNQPQHF,TGTGCCAGCAGCAAAGTTGGAACAGCCGTCAATCAGCCCCAGCATTTT
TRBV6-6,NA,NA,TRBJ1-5,CASTAANNQPQHF,TGTGCCAGCACGGCGGCCAACAATCAGCCCCAGCATTTT
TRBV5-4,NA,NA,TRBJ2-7,CASSRGGAGGEQYF,TGTGCCAGCAGTCGCGGTGGGGCCGGCGGCGAGCAGTACTTC
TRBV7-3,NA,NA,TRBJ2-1,CASSSASGSGQFF,TGTGCCAGCAGCTCTGCCTCGGGGAGCGGGCAGTTCTTC
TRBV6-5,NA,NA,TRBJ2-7,CASSLTIYEQYF,TGTGCCAGCAGTCTTACGATCTACGAGCAGTACTTC
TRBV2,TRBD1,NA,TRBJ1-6,CASSGDSNSPLHF,TGTGCCAGCAGTGGGGACAGTAATTCACCCCTCCACTTT
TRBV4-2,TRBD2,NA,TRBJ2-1,CASSLTSGGFNEQFF,TGTGCCAGCAGCTTGACTAGCGGGGGTTTCAATGAGCAGTTCTTC
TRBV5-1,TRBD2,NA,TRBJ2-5,CASSLIGGQETQYF,TGCGCCAGCAGCTTGATCGGGGGGCAAGAGACCCAGTACTTC
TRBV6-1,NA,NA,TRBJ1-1,CASRSRVRNTEAFF,TGTGCCAGCAGGTCCAGGGTACGGAACACTGAAGCTTTCTTT
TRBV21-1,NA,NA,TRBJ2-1,CASSTQSSGTNEQFF,TGTGCCAGCAGCACACAATCTTCTGGGACGAATGAGCAGTTCTTC
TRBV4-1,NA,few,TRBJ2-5,CASSSRRGRDGPQETQYF,TGCGCCAGCAGCTCGCGTCGGGGCAGGGACGGCCCCCAAGAGACCCAGTACTTC
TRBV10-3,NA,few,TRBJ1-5,CAIGQTNSNQPQHF,TGTGCCATCGGACAGACGAATAGCAATCAGCCCCAGCATTTT
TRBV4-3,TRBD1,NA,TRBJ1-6,CASSPGQAHSPLHF,TGCGCCAGCAGCCCGGGACAGGCCCATTCACCCCTCCACTTT
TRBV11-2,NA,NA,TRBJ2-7,CASSLVGGAMYF,TGTGCCAGCAGCTTAGTTGGAGGCGCGATGTACTTC
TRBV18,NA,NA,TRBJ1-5,CASSRGHSNQPQHF,TGTGCCAGCTCACGCGGCCATAGCAATCAGCCCCAGCATTTT
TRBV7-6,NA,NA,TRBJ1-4,CASSLGTGGEKLFF,TGTGCCAGCAGCCTGGGTACAGGTGGGGAAAAACTGTTTTTT
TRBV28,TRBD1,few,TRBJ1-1,CASRPVRGSTEAFF,TGTGCCAGCAGGCCCGTCAGGGGGAGCACTGAAGCTTTCTTT
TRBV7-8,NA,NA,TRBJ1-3,CASSPNAVGNTIYF,TGTGCCAGCAGCCCCAATGCGGTTGGAAACACCATATATTTT
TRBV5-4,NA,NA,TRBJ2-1,CASSPDYNFNEQFF,TGTGCCAGCAGCCCGGACTATAATTTCAATGAGCAGTTCTTC
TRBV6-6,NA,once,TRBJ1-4,CASSYPGRATNEKLFF,TGTGCCAGCAGTTACCCGGGACGGGCAACTAATGAAAAACTGTTTTTT
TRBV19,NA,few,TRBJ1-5,CASSMAASNQPQHF,TGTGCCAGTAGTATGGCAGCCTCGAATCAGCCCCAGCATTTT
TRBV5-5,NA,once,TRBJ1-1,CASSLVWRNTEAFF,TGTGCCAGCAGCTTGGTCTGGCGGAACACTGAAGCTTTCTTT
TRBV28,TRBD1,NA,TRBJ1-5,CASVLGQYNQPQHF,TGTGCCAGCGTCCTGGGACAGTACAATCAGCCCCAGCATTTT
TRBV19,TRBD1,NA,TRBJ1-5,CASSIVPSDRGQPQHF,TGTGCCAGTAGTATAGTTCCCTCCGACAGGGGCCAGCCCCAGCATTTT
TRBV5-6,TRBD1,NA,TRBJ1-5,CASSGTGGSGQPQHF,TGTGCCAGCAGCGGGACAGGGGGCTCCGGTCAGCCCCAGCATTTT
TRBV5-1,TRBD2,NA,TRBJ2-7,CASSLAAGGSEQYF,TGCGCCAGCAGCTTGGCGGCGGGGGGGAGCGAGCAGTACTTC
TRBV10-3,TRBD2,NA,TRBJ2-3,CAISETSETDTQYF,TGTGCCATCAGTGAGACTAGCGAGACAGATACGCAGTATTTT